The 27 T cell receptor beta chains below all came from one sample that was sequenced in a study of cytomegalovirus exposure and HLA in healthy donors. The PCR was carried out with 60 Vbeta primers and 13 Jbeta primers. Using immunoSEQ multiplex PCR, the repertoire was profiled, and TCRdb retains in-frame clones only, with some absent. The profile shows some 150,000 clones, roughly 89% of them singletons. The specimen was PBMCs. The receptors originated from a woman in her 30s in good health and CMV-seronegative.

The gene calls are TRBV5-1 and TRBJ2-5, with TRBD1 matching over 7 bases. The CDR3 sequence is 15 residues long. Per the germline V gene, CDR1 is SGHRS and CDR2 is YFSETQ. V lost 3 bases, J lost 2 bases, and 7 bases stayed unmatched. CDR3 sequence (DNA): TGCGCCAGCAGCTATGAGAGGGGGCCACAAGAGACCCAGTACTTC. Translation gives CASSYERGPQETQYF.

The V call is TRBV21-1, the J call TRBJ1-5; the D segment call TRBD1 is taken from the table without a DNA check. TRBV21-1 is flagged as a pseudogene. The CDR3 totals 14 residues. The CDR3 protein is CARPQGQGKMTQHF. The CDR3 DNA sequence: TGTGCCAGACCCCAAGGACAGGGGAAAATGACCCAGCATTTT.

The chain has TRBV27 and TRBJ2-4; D remains unclear. This CDR3 has 16 residues. V was trimmed by 2 bases and J by 0 bases, leaving 11 bases between them. Germline assignment: CDR1 MNHEY and CDR2 SMNVEV (reference sequence). The CDR3 DNA sequence: TGTGCCAGCAGTTTAATAGAGCATATAGCCAAAAACATTCAGTACTTC. This gives the protein CASSLIEHIAKNIQYF.

This chain links TRBV27 with TRBJ1-4; 9 bases match TRBD1. Per the germline V gene, CDR1 is MNHEY and CDR2 is SMNVEV (reference sequence). V dropped 3 bases and J dropped 8; count of bases not matched to a gene: 10. The CDR3 has 16 amino acids. The CDR3 DNA reads TGTGCCAGCAGTTTCTCCTGGGACAGGGAGAGAGAAAAACTGTTTTTT. Translation: CASSFSWDREREKLFF.

The chain is built from TRBV11-2 and TRBJ1-6; D gene ambiguous. Germline CDR1 SGHAT, CDR2 FQNNGV. Deletions cut 0 bases from V and 7 bases from J, with 10 bases between. CDR3 size: 15 residues. The CDR3 bases are TGTGCCAGCAGCTTAGATCAGGCCAGGAATTCACCCCTCCACTTT. Translating gives CASSLDQARNSPLHF.

This clone was detected a few times. This chain links TRBV28 with TRBJ2-7; D possibly corresponds to TRBD1 (5 bases). Trimming removed 3 bases at V and 2 bases at J, with 17 bases between. CDR3 length: 16 amino acids. Looked up from germline, CDR1 is MDHEN and CDR2 is SYDVKM. As DNA, the CDR3 is TGTGCCAGCAGTTTTGGGGCGATGGGATTTGCCTACGAGCAGTACTTC. It specifies CASSFGAMGFAYEQYF.

The rearrangement links TRBV18 to TRBJ2-5, with D possibly matching TRBD1 (5 bases). CDR1 KGHSH and CDR2 LQKENI come from the germline V gene. The V gene lost 1 base and the J gene lost 3 bases, with 18 bases spanning the gap. The CDR3 sequence is 17 residues long. The CDR3 DNA is TGTGCCAGCTCACCACAACCCGATATAAGGGGTAAAGAGACCCAGTACTTC. Translated, it gives CASSPQPDIRGKETQYF. Variable domain in full (rest from reference TRBV18 and TRBJ2-5): NAGVMQNPRHLVRRRGQEARLRCSPMKGHSHVYWYRQLPEEGLKFMVYLQKENIIDESGMPKERFSAEFPKEGPSILRIQQVVRGDSAAYFCASSPQPDIRGKETQYFGPGTRLLVL.

The chain employs TRBV11-2 and TRBJ2-3; 12 bases match TRBD2. This CDR3 has 18 amino acids. Germline CDR1 is SGHAT and CDR2 is FQNNGV. Trimming removed 1 base from V and 7 bases from J; junction bases left unmatched: 12. For the CDR3, the DNA is TGTGCCAGCAGCTTAGGTTCACTAGCGGGGGGAGATAGGTATACGCAGTATTTT. Translating it yields CASSLGSLAGGDRYTQYF.

The chain carries TRBV2 and TRBJ2-1; a weak D match, TRBD2 (5 bases). Germline CDR1 reads SNHLY; CDR2 reads FYNNEI. V lost 3 bases, J lost 10 bases, and 16 bases lay in between. This CDR3 spans 14 amino acids. This CDR3 is CASSDALSGREQFF. CDR3 nucleotides: TGTGCCAGCAGTGATGCGCTTTCGGGGAGAGAGCAGTTCTTC.

V is TRBV5-4 and J is TRBJ1-4; 11 nucleotides agree with TRBD1. The CDR3 loop spans 15 amino acids. The J segment lost 6 bases and the V segment lost 4 bases, leaving 5 bases of the junction unmatched. Germline loops: CDR1 SGHNT, CDR2 YYREEE (reference sequence). The CDR3 reads CASSTRDRGDEKLFF. For the CDR3, the DNA is TGTGCCAGCAGCACCAGGGACAGGGGGGATGAAAAACTGTTTTTT.

This chain uses TRBV27 with TRBJ2-7; D may be TRBD2 (6 bases). This CDR3 is 14 amino acids long. The germline gives CDR1 MNHEY, CDR2 SMNVEV (reference sequence). The ends were cut back, 8 bases at V and 9 bases at J, with 23 bases in the middle. CDR3 sequence: CASSGSPPISGQYF. The CDR3 nucleotides are TGTGCCAGCTCCGGGAGTCCCCCAATAAGCGGGCAGTACTTC.

V and J are TRBV6-1 and TRBJ1-2, with TRBD1 matching over 8 bases. Trimming took 6 bases from V and 6 from J; bases not matched to a gene: 9. Germline CDR1 reads MNHNS; CDR2 reads SASEGT. The CDR3 is made up of 14 amino acids. The DNA of the CDR3 is TGTGCCAGCAGCTCGCAGGGGGCAGAGGATGGCTACACCTTC. It codes for CASSSQGAEDGYTF.

This chain joins TRBV4-3 and TRBJ1-2, with 8 bases fitting TRBD1. CDR3 length: 16 amino acids. Trimming cost V 1 base and J 4 bases; bases outside gene matches: 8. Germline CDR1 and CDR2: LGHNA and YSLEER. CDR3: CASSQGRVDRGYGYTF. The CDR3 DNA reads as TGCGCCAGCAGCCAAGGCAGGGTAGACAGGGGCTATGGCTACACCTTC.

The chain carries TRBV5-8 and TRBJ1-1, with D unclear. The germline V gene has CDR1 SGHTS and CDR2 YDEGEE. The CDR3 runs to 17 residues. Trimming stripped 1 base from V and 7 bases from J, with 23 bases between. CDR3 bases: TGTGCCAGCAGCTTGTTGGTAGCTTCTCTTGGTCAGAGTGAAGCTTTCTTT. This sequence encodes CASSLLVASLGQSEAFF.

The gene calls are TRBV19 and TRBJ1-2, with 7 nucleotides matching TRBD1. Germline lookup yields CDR1 LNHDA and CDR2 SQIVND (reference sequence). CDR3 size: 14 residues. The ends lost 3 bases at V and 6 bases at J; junction bases unmatched: 7. The CDR3 spells CASSMRQGNHGYTF. As DNA, the CDR3 is TGTGCCAGTAGTATGAGACAGGGAAACCATGGCTACACCTTC.

This chain uses TRBV14 with TRBJ1-1, with 9 positions matching TRBD1. Unmatched junction bases numbered 1, after V lost 2 bases and J lost 6 bases. The CDR3 has 13 amino acids. Germline V gives CDR1 SGHDN, CDR2 FVKESK. CDR3 residues: CASSQTGGPEAFF. The DNA of the CDR3 is TGTGCCAGCAGCCAAACAGGGGGCCCTGAAGCTTTCTTT. The full variable domain, with the rest looked up from reference TRBV14 and TRBJ1-1, is EAGVTQFPSHSVIEKGQTVTLRCDPISGHDNLYWYRRVMGKEIKFLLHFVKESKQDESGMPNNRFLAERTGGTYSTLKVQPAELEDSGVYFCASSQTGGPEAFFGQGTRLTVV.

CDR3 DNA: TGTGCCACCAGCAGAGATGCGACAGGGTACAATGGCTACACCTTC. Residues: CATSRDATGYNGYTF. The chain employs TRBV15 and TRBJ1-2, with 7 bases matching TRBD1. The CDR3 length is 15 residues. Germline-derived CDR1 and CDR2 are LNHNV and YYDKDF (reference sequence). J gave up 6 bases and V 0 bases, and 7 bases lay outside the gene matches.

V is TRBV11-2 and J is TRBJ2-1; a weak D match, TRBD1 (5 bases). Trimming took off 5 bases at V and 7 bases at J, with 18 bases between the two ends. The length of the CDR3 is 15 residues. CDR1 is SGHAT, CDR2 FQNNGV, per germline. The chain's CDR3 is CASSAWSNQGNEQFF. For the CDR3, the DNA is TGTGCCAGCAGCGCCTGGTCTAATCAGGGTAATGAGCAGTTCTTC.

The chain has TRBV21-1 and TRBJ2-5; TRBD1 reflects the table's D call only, with no check against the DNA. TRBV21-1 is shown as a pseudogene. The CDR3 loop spans 15 amino acids. CDR3 loop: CASSVRDRAQETQYF. As DNA, the CDR3 is TGTGCCAGCAGCGTCCGGGACAGGGCACAAGAGACCCAGTACTTC.

The genes are TRBV19 and TRBJ1-4; 10 bases fit TRBD1. V was clipped by 3 bases and J by 4 bases; unmatched bases: 8. The CDR3 consists of 17 residues. Germline values: CDR1 LNHDA, CDR2 SQIVND (reference sequence). The CDR3 is CASSMGTGVAGNEKLFF. For the CDR3, the DNA is TGTGCCAGTAGTATGGGGACAGGGGTCGCCGGTAATGAAAAACTGTTTTTT.

This chain connects TRBV5-1 to TRBJ2-1; D is possibly TRBD1 (6 bases). Germline V lookup: CDR1 SGHRS, CDR2 YFSETQ. This CDR3 contains 13 residues. V lost 0 bases and J lost 10, with 11 bases in between. Written as DNA, the CDR3 is TGCGCCAGCAGCTTGGGACAGGCCCTGGAGCAGTTCTTC. Its translation: CASSLGQALEQFF.

The rearrangement links TRBV19 to TRBJ2-5, with unresolved D. The DNA end is a closer match to TRBJ2-7, so the J assignment may be wrong. Germline loops: CDR1 LNHDA, CDR2 SQIVND (reference sequence). The CDR3 contains 13 residues. The CDR3 reads CASSIHRDYEQYF. DNA for the CDR3: TGTGCCAGTAGTATACACAGAGATTACGAGCAGTACTTC.

The genes are TRBV25-1 and TRBJ1-2; 8 positions match TRBD1. Germline loops: CDR1 MGHDK, CDR2 SYGVNS. The CDR3 contains 13 residues. With 9 bases clipped from V and 4 bases from J, the junction kept 7 bases outside the gene matches. CDR3 region: CASCRGRGYGYTF. CDR3 sequence (DNA): TGTGCCAGTTGCAGGGGGCGCGGCTATGGCTACACCTTC.

The chain combines TRBV7-8 with TRBJ2-2; perhaps TRBD2 as D (5 bases). The CDR3 sequence is 15 residues long. Germline V gene lookup returns CDR1 SGHVS and CDR2 FQNEAQ. With 5 bases removed from V and 3 bases from J, the gap between germline ends came to 13 bases. The DNA of the CDR3 is TGTGCCAGCAGCCCTTCTGGAGGACACACCGGGGAGCTGTTTTTT. It encodes CASSPSGGHTGELFF.

The J gene is TRBJ2-2, the V gene TRBV11-2; TRBD2 aligns across 12 bases. Germline V lookup: CDR1 SGHAT, CDR2 FQNNGV. Trimming removed 2 bases from V and 12 bases from J; junction bases left unmatched: 10. CDR3 length equals 16 residues. The CDR3 loop reads CASSLFAASGRGQLFF. The DNA for the CDR3 is TGTGCCAGCAGCTTATTTGCGGCTAGCGGGAGGGGACAGCTGTTTTTT.

V is TRBV27 and J is TRBJ2-6; 7 nucleotides agree with TRBD1. V trimming: 5 bases; J trimming: 12 bases; junction bases outside the gene matches: 7. The germline gives CDR1 MNHEY, CDR2 SMNVEV (reference sequence). The CDR3 is made up of 13 amino acids. As DNA, the CDR3 is TGTGCCAGCAGTCCAGACAGGGTGGCCGTCCTGACTTTC. It specifies CASSPDRVAVLTF.

The chain couples TRBV29-1 to TRBJ1-2; possibly TRBD1 for D (6 bases). Per the germline V gene, CDR1 is SQVTM and CDR2 is ANQGSEA. V was clipped by 4 bases and J by 0 bases, with 18 bases between them. The CDR3 covers 16 residues. This CDR3 is CSVVGGATLSNYGYTF. CDR3 DNA: TGCAGCGTTGTTGGGGGGGCAACACTATCTAACTATGGCTACACCTTC.